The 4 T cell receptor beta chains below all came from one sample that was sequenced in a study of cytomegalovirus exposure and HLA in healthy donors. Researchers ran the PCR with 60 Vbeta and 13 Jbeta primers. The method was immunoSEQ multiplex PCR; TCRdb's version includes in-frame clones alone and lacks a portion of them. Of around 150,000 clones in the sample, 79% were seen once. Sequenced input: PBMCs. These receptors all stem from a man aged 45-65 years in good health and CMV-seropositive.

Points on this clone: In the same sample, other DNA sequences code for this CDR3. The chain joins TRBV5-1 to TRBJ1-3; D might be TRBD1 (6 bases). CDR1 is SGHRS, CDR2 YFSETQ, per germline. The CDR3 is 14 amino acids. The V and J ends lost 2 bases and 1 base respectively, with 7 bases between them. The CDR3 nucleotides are TGCGCCAGCAGCTTACAGGGTTCTGGAAACACCATATATTTT. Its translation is CASSLQGSGNTIYF.

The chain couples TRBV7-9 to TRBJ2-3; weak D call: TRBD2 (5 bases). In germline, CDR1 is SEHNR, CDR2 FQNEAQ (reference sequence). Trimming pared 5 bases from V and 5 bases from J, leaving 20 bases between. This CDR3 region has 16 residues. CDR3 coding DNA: TGTGCCAGCAGCCCAAAGGTGGGAGTGGTCATAGATACGCAGTATTTT. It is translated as CASSPKVGVVIDTQYF.

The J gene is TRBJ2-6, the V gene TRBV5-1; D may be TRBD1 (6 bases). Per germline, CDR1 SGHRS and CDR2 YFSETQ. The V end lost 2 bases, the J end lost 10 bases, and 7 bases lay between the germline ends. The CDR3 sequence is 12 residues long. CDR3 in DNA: TGCGCCAGCAGCTTAACAGGGAACGTCCTGACTTTC. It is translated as CASSLTGNVLTF.

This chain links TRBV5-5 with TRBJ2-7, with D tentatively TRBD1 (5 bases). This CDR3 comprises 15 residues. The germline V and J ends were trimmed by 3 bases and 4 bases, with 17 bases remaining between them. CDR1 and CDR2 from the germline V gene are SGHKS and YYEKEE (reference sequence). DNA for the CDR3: TGTGCCAGCAGCTCGGCCGAGGTAGGGGTGTACGAGCAGTACTTC. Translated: CASSSAEVGVYEQYF. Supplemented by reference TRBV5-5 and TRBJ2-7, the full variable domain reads DAGVTQSPTHLIKTRGQQVTLRCSPISGHKSVSWYQQVLGQGPQFIFQYYEKEERGRGNFPDRFSARQFPNYSSELNVNALLLGDSALYLCASSSAEVGVYEQYFGPGTRLTVT.